Following are 20 T cell receptor beta chains from one sample sequenced in a study of T-cell reconstitution after alpha-beta-depleted transplantation in children. This sample's TCRbeta library carried unique molecular identifier barcodes. TCRdb itself ran the PCR reads through MiXCR, one entry per CDR3 protein. The data contain around 580,000 distinct CDR3 sequences, roughly 27% of them singletons. The specimen was PBMCs, collected before TCRalphabeta/CD19-depleted stem cell transplant. These receptors came from a boy in the first two years of life with Wiskott-Aldrich syndrome, due to receive a stem cell transplant.

The CDR3 DNA follows: TGTGCCAGCAGTTGGGACGATCTCCTGGGTAATGAGCAGTTCTTC. Its protein is CASSWDDLLGNEQFF. The rearrangement links TRBV6-5 to TRBJ2-1, with D perhaps TRBD1 or TRBD2 (5 bases each). The CDR3 length is 15 residues. Germline assignment: CDR1 MNHEY and CDR2 SVGAGI. Trimming removed 4 bases at V and 7 bases at J, with 17 bases between.

This chain connects TRBV27 to TRBJ2-3; D remains unclear. The V and J ends lost 2 bases and 4 bases respectively, with 13 bases between them. This CDR3 contains 15 residues. Germline V gene data show CDR1 as MNHEY and CDR2 as SMNVEV (reference sequence). In DNA form, the CDR3 reads TGTGCCAGCAGTTTAGTTCGGCTAGTACCAGATACGCAGTATTTT. It specifies CASSLVRLVPDTQYF.

The chain joins TRBV9 to TRBJ1-2, with 11 bases fitting TRBD1. This CDR3 has 15 residues. Germline CDR1 reads SGDLS; CDR2 reads YYNGEE. V was clipped by 3 bases and J by 3 bases; unmatched bases: 4. CDR3 sequence reads: CASSGGTGGHYGYTF. The DNA of the CDR3 is TGTGCCAGCAGCGGGGGGACAGGGGGGCACTATGGCTACACCTTC. The full variable domain, rest sourced from reference TRBV9 and TRBJ1-2, is DSGVTQTPKHLITATGQRVTLRCSPRSGDLSVYWYQQSLDQGLQFLIQYYNGEERAKGNILERFSAQQFPDLHSELNLSSLELGDSALYFCASSGGTGGHYGYTFGSGTRLTVV.

The chain employs TRBV5-1 and TRBJ1-1; D is unclear. CDR3 length: 16 amino acids. The germline gives CDR1 SGHRS, CDR2 YFSETQ. V was clipped by 3 bases and J by 0 bases, with 15 bases between them. The CDR3 sequence: CASSSTSILLNTEAFF. The CDR3 nucleotides are TGCGCCAGCAGCTCCACTTCAATCCTACTGAACACTGAAGCTTTCTTT.

In its sample, this clonotype was seen a few times. The gene calls are TRBV7-8 and TRBJ1-1; unclear D gene. Germline V gene lookup returns CDR1 SGHVS and CDR2 FQNEAQ. V shed 1 base and J shed 4 bases, with 10 bases lying between them. This CDR3 has 14 residues. The CDR3 nucleotides are TGTGCCAGCAGCTTAGTCGACGAGCGCACTGAAGCTTTCTTT. This encodes CASSLVDERTEAFF.

V gene TRBV4-1 combines with J gene TRBJ2-3; 7 bases are shared with TRBD1. V gave up 1 base and J gave up 5 bases; unmatched junction bases: 3. The CDR3 length is 14 residues. Germline CDR1 MGHRA, CDR2 YSYEKL. The CDR3 nucleotides read TGCGCCAGCAGCCAAGCAGACAGGGTAGATACGCAGTATTTT. It encodes CASSQADRVDTQYF.

The chain carries TRBV5-1 and TRBJ2-7; TRBD1 matches at 8 bases. Trimming at V came to 0 bases and at J to 1 base, leaving 9 bases not matched to a gene. Germline loops: CDR1 SGHRS, CDR2 YFSETQ. The CDR3 is made up of 17 amino acids. The DNA for the CDR3 is TGCGCCAGCAGCTTGGCGTTTTCCGGACAGGGATCCTACGAGCAGTACTTC. This gives the protein CASSLAFSGQGSYEQYF.

V is TRBV27 and J is TRBJ2-3, with a possible D match to TRBD2 (5 bases). The CDR3 contains 15 residues. The germline CDR1 and CDR2 sequences are MNHEY and SMNVEV (reference sequence). V shed 8 bases and J shed 2 bases, with 17 bases lying between them. Here the CDR3 reads CASGERERNTDTQYF. CDR3 bases: TGTGCCAGCGGCGAGCGTGAGCGGAACACAGATACGCAGTATTTT.

This clonotype was counted between two and nine times. The chain has TRBV6-1 and TRBJ2-7; D is uncertain. Germline lookup yields CDR1 MNHNS and CDR2 SASEGT. CDR3 size: 13 residues. V lost 6 bases and J lost 0, with 9 bases in between. CDR3 sequence: CASRGQSSYEQYF. The CDR3 nucleotides read TGTGCCAGCAGGGGCCAGAGCTCCTACGAGCAGTACTTC.

This clonotype was observed at least ten times. V usage is TRBV5-6 and J usage is TRBJ2-7; D uncertain. This CDR3 is 14 amino acids long. V was clipped by 2 bases and J by 2 bases, with 11 bases between them. Germline-derived CDR1 and CDR2 are SGHDT and YYEEEE. CDR3 amino acids: CASSFRTATYEQYF. CDR3 coding DNA: TGTGCCAGCAGCTTTCGAACGGCGACCTACGAGCAGTACTTC. Combining the CDR3 with reference TRBV5-6 and TRBJ2-7 gives the whole variable domain DAGVTQSPTHLIKTRGQQVTLRCSPKSGHDTVSWYQQALGQGPQFIFQYYEEEERQRGNFPDRFSGHQFPNYSSELNVNALLLGDSALYLCASSFRTATYEQYFGPGTRLTVT.

This chain joins TRBV20-1 and TRBJ2-1; D remains unclear. Germline V gene data show CDR1 as DFQATT and CDR2 as SNEGSKA (reference sequence). The CDR3 totals 15 residues. The V end lost 3 bases, the J end lost 4 bases, and 16 bases lay between the germline ends. The CDR3 reads CSASYRVLTYNEQFF. The CDR3 nucleotides are TGCAGTGCTAGTTATAGGGTTCTAACTTACAATGAGCAGTTCTTC.

This clonotype was seen a few times. The V call is TRBV11-2, the J call TRBJ1-1, with D possibly being TRBD1 (5 bases). CDR3 length equals 16 residues. Germline V gene data show CDR1 as SGHAT and CDR2 as FQNNGV. The V end was cut by 1 base, the J end by 2 bases, with 14 bases between. The CDR3 region is CASSLGTQGYNTEAFF. The CDR3 DNA sequence: TGTGCCAGCAGCTTAGGAACCCAGGGTTATAACACTGAAGCTTTCTTT. Drawing the rest from reference TRBV11-2 and TRBJ1-1, the complete variable domain is EAGVAQSPRYKIIEKRQSVAFWCNPISGHATLYWYQQILGQGPKLLIQFQNNGVVDDSQLPKDRFSAERLKGVDSTLKIQPAKLEDSAVYLCASSLGTQGYNTEAFFGQGTRLTVV.

The rearrangement links TRBV7-9 to TRBJ1-3, with 7 bases aligning to TRBD1. Germline lookup yields CDR1 SEHNR and CDR2 FQNEAQ (reference sequence). With V trimmed by 5 bases and J by 3 bases, 13 bases remained unmatched. The length of the CDR3 is 17 residues. This chain's CDR3 is CASSVQGPLERGNTIYF. The CDR3 nucleotides read TGTGCCAGCAGCGTACAGGGGCCCCTAGAGCGTGGAAACACCATATATTTT.

The chain recombines TRBV10-2 with TRBJ2-7; possibly TRBD1 for D (6 bases). CDR3 length: 16 amino acids. The V gene's germline CDR1 is WSHSY and CDR2 SAAADI. V was shortened by 2 bases and J by 2 bases, with 16 bases between the two germline ends. The CDR3 is CASSETQGRIAYEQYF. CDR3 bases: TGCGCCAGCAGTGAGACTCAGGGGCGCATAGCCTACGAGCAGTACTTC.

The table lists this clonotype with a few counts. This chain joins TRBV5-1 and TRBJ2-7; a possible D gene is TRBD2 (5 bases). This CDR3 contains 18 residues. CDR1 and CDR2 from the germline V gene are SGHRS and YFSETQ. Trimming pared 1 base from V and 3 bases from J, leaving 23 bases between. In DNA, the CDR3 is TGCGCCAGCAGCTTGCTAACAAGTGTGGTCGCGGGTGACTACGAGCAGTACTTC. Amino acids: CASSLLTSVVAGDYEQYF.

J is TRBJ2-1 and V is TRBV12-3 or TRBV12-4; 11 bases fit TRBD1. V lost 6 bases and J lost 8; bases outside the gene matches: 6. The CDR3 contains 14 residues. The CDR3 bases are TGTGCCAGCAGAGGGACAGGGGGTAAACATGAGCAGTTCTTC. Protein product: CASRGTGGKHEQFF.

The genes are TRBV12-3 or TRBV12-4 and TRBJ1-1, with 11 bases aligning to TRBD1. The junction had 4 bases not matched to a gene; V was cut back by 3 bases and J by 7 bases. CDR3 length: 14 amino acids. The CDR3 DNA is TGTGCCAGCAGTTTCGGACAGGGGGCCAGTGAAGCTTTCTTT. Its protein is CASSFGQGASEAFF.

This clonotype was picked up a small number of times. The chain is built from TRBV5-1 and TRBJ2-3; no clear D. V lost 4 bases and J 1 base, leaving 13 bases between the germline ends. The CDR3 sequence is 15 residues long. Germline CDR1 and CDR2: SGHRS and YFSETQ. CDR3 residues: CASSVENRGTDTQYF. CDR3 nucleotides: TGCGCCAGCAGCGTGGAAAACCGGGGCACAGATACGCAGTATTTT.

This clonotype was picked up a small number of times. V is TRBV2 and J is TRBJ2-7; 7 bases map to TRBD1. The CDR3 totals 18 residues. V gave up 8 bases and J gave up 3 bases; unmatched junction bases: 22. Per the germline V gene, CDR1 is SNHLY and CDR2 is FYNNEI. CDR3: CASCFHLLKPGQNYEQYF. The CDR3 coding sequence is TGTGCCAGCTGTTTTCACCTACTAAAACCGGGACAGAACTACGAGCAGTACTTC. Full variable domain (missing parts from reference TRBV2 and TRBJ2-7): EPEVTQTPSHQVTQMGQEVILRCVPISNHLYFYWYRQILGQKVEFLVSFYNNEISEKSEIFDDQFSVERPDGSNFTLKIRSTKLEDSAMYFCASCFHLLKPGQNYEQYFGPGTRLTVT.

V is TRBV30 and J is TRBJ2-5; TRBD1 agrees at 11 bases. CDR1 and CDR2 from the germline V gene are GTSNPN and SVGIG (reference sequence). The CDR3 has 13 amino acids. Germline trimming cut 5 bases from V and 5 bases from J; bases unmatched to any gene: 4. The CDR3 DNA sequence: TGTGCCTGGGGGACAGGGGGAAGGGAGACCCAGTACTTC. It yields the protein CAWGTGGRETQYF. Full variable domain (outside the CDR3, taken from reference TRBV30 and TRBJ2-5): SQTIHQWPATLVQPVGSPLSLECTVEGTSNPNLYWYRQAAGRGLQLLFYSVGIGQISSEVPQNLSASRPQDRQFILSSKKLLLSDSGFYLCAWGTGGRETQYFGPGTRLLVL.